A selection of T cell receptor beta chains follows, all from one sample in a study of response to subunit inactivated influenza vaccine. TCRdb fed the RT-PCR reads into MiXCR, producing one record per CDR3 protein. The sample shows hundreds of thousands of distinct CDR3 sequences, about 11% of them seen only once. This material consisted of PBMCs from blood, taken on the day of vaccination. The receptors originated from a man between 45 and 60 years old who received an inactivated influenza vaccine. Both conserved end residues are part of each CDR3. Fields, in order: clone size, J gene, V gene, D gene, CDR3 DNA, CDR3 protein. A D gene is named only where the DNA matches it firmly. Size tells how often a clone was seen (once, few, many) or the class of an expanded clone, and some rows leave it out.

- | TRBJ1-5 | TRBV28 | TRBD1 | TGTGCCAGCAGTTTTTCCCCCTCTGCAGGGGGGAATCAGCCCCAGCATTTT | CASSFSPSAGGNQPQHF
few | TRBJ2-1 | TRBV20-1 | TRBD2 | TGCAGTGCTAGTCCCCAGGGACTAGCTTCTTCCATCAATGAGCAGTTCTTC | CSASPQGLASSINEQFF
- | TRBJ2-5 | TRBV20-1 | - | TGCAGTGCTAGAGATTATATTCGGGACAAGCCTCAAGAGACCCAGTACTTC | CSARDYIRDKPQETQYF
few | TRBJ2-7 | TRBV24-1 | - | TGTGCCACCAGTGATGGGGTCGAGCAGTACTTC | CATSDGVEQYF
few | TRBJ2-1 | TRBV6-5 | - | TGTGCCAGCAGTTACTCGATGGAGTCCCCCGGGAATGAGCAGTTCTTC | CASSYSMESPGNEQFF
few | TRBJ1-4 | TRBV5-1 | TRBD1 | TGCGCCAGCAGCGCCCGGGACAGGGCGGAAGTTAATGAAAAACTGTTTTTT | CASSARDRAEVNEKLFF
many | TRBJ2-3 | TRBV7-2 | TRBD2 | TGTGCCAGCAGCATAGCGGGAGGGCGGGATACGCAGTATTTT | CASSIAGGRDTQYF
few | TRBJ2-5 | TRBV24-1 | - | TGTGCCACCAGTGATCACAACAGGCTTCGGGGGGAGACCCAGTACTTC | CATSDHNRLRGETQYF
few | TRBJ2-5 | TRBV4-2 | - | - | CASSQDYRTEWGGGSF
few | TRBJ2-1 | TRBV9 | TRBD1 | TGTGCCAGCAGCGTAGCGGGGACAGGGGTGTTTGAGCAGTTCTTC | CASSVAGTGVFEQFF
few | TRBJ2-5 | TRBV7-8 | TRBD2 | TGTGCCAGCAGCTCAAGACTAGCGCCTTCGGAGACCCAGTACTTC | CASSSRLAPSETQYF
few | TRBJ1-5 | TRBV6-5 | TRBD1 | TGTGCCAGCAGTTACGGACAGGGGCCAACGTCCAATCAGCCCCAGCATTTT | CASSYGQGPTSNQPQHF
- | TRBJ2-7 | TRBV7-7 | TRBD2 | TGTGCCAGCAGCTTAGGTATGGGAGGGTCCTACGAGCAGTACTTC | CASSLGMGGSYEQYF
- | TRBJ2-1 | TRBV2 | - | TGTGCCAGCAGTCCCACACAGGGAAACTCCTACAATGAGCAGTTCTTC | CASSPTQGNSYNEQFF
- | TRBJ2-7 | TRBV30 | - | TGTGCCTGGAGTGACCGGGTGGCGCAGTACTTC | CAWSDRVAQYF
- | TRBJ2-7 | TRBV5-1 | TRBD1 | TGCGCCAGCAGCTCAACAGGGGACCAATACGAGCAGTACTTC | CASSSTGDQYEQYF
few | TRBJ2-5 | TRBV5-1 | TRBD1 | TGCGCCAGCAGCTCGGGGGAAGAGACCTTGACAGGGGGCCGGGAGACCCAGTACTTC | CASSSGEETLTGGRETQYF